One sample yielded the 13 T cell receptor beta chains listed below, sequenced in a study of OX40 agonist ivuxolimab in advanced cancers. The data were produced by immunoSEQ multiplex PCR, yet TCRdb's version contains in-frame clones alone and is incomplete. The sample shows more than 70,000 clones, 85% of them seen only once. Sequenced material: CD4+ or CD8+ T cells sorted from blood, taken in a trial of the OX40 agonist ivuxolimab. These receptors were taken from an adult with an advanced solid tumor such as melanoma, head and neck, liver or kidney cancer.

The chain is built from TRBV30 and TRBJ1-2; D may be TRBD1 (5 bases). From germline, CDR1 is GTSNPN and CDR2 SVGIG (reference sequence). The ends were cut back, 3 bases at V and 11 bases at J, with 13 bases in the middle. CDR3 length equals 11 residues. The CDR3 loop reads CAWRVSGRYTF. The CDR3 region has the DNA TGTGCCTGGAGGGTATCAGGGAGGTACACCTTC.

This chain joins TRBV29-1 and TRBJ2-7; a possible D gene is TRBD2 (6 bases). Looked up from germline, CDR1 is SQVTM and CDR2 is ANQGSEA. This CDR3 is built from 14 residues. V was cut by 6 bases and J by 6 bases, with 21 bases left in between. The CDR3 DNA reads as TGCAGCGTCGGGCGGGGAGAGGGCGGCGGCGAGCAGTACTTC. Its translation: CSVGRGEGGGEQYF.

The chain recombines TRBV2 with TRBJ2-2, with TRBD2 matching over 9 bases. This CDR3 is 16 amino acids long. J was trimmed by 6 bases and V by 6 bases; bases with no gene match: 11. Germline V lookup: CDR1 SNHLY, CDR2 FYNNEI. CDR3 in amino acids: CASRKRLADEPGELFF. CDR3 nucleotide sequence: TGTGCCAGCAGAAAACGACTAGCGGACGAACCCGGGGAGCTGTTTTTT. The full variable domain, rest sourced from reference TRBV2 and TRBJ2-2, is EPEVTQTPSHQVTQMGQEVILRCVPISNHLYFYWYRQILGQKVEFLVSFYNNEISEKSEIFDDQFSVERPDGSNFTLKIRSTKLEDSAMYFCASRKRLADEPGELFFGEGSRLTVL.

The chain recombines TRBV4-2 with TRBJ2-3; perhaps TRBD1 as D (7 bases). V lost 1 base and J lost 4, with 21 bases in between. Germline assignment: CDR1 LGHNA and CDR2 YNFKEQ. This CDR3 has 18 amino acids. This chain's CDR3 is CASSQARGGQGGADTQYF. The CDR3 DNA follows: TGTGCCAGCAGCCAAGCCCGGGGTGGGCAGGGGGGAGCAGATACGCAGTATTTT.

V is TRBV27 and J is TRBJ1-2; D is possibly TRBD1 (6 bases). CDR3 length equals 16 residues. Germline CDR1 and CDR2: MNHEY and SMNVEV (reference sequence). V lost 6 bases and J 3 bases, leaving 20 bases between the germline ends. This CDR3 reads CASRTALQGVDYGYTF. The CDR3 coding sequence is TGTGCCAGCAGGACCGCCCTACAGGGAGTCGACTATGGCTACACCTTC.

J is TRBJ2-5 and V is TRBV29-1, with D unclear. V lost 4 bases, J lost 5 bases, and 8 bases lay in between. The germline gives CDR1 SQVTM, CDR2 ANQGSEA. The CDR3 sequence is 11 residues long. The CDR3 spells CSVVGFETQYF. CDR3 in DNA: TGCAGCGTTGTAGGGTTTGAGACCCAGTACTTC. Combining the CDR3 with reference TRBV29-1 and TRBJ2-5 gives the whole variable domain SAVISQKPSRDICQRGTSLTIQCQVDSQVTMMFWYRQQPGQSLTLIATANQGSEATYESGFVIDKFPISRPNLTFSTLTVSNMSPEDSSIYLCSVVGFETQYFGPGTRLLVL.

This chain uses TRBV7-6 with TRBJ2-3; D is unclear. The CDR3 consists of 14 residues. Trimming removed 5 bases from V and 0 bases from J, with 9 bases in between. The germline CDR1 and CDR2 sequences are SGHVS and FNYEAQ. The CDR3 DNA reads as TGTGCCAGCAGCCCAGGACGGAGCACAGATACGCAGTATTTT. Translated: CASSPGRSTDTQYF. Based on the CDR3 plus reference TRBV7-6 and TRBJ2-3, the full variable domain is GAGVSQSPRYKVTKRGQDVALRCDPISGHVSLYWYRQALGQGPEFLTYFNYEAQQDKSGLPNDRFSAERPEGSISTLTIQRTEQRDSAMYRCASSPGRSTDTQYFGPGTRLTVL.

CDR3 sequence (DNA): TGTGCCAGCAGTTCCCTTGGACAGGGCTCTCTAAGTCCTAACTATGGCTACACCTTC. Protein product: CASSSLGQGSLSPNYGYTF. The rearrangement joins TRBV28 to TRBJ1-2; TRBD1 aligns across 8 bases. Per the germline V gene, CDR1 is MDHEN and CDR2 is SYDVKM. The CDR3 totals 19 residues. Losses at the gene ends were 4 bases for V and 0 bases for J; bases not matched to a gene: 16.

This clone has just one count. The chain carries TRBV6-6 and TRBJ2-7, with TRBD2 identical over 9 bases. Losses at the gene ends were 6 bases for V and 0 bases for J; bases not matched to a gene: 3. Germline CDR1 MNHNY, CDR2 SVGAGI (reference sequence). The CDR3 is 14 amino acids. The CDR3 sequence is CASRLAGFSYEQYF. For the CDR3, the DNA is TGTGCCAGCAGACTAGCGGGTTTCTCCTACGAGCAGTACTTC.

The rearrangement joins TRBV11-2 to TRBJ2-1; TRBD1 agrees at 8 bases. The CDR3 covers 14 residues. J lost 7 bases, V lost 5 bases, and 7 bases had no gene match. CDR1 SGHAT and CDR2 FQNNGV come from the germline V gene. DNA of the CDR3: TGTGCCAGCAGCCCGCGGACAGGGATTAATGAGCAGTTCTTC. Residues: CASSPRTGINEQFF.

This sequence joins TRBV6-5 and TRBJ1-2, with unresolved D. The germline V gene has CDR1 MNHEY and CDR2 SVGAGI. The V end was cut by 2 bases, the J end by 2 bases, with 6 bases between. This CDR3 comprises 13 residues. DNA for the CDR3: TGTGCCAGCAGTTACGACCGAAACTATGGCTACACCTTC. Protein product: CASSYDRNYGYTF.

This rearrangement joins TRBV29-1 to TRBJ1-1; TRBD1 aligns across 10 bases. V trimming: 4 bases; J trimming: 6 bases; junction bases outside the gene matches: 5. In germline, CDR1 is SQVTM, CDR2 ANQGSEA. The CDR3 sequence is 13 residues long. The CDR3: CSVGRGQGAEAFF. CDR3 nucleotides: TGCAGCGTTGGACGTGGACAGGGGGCTGAAGCTTTCTTT.

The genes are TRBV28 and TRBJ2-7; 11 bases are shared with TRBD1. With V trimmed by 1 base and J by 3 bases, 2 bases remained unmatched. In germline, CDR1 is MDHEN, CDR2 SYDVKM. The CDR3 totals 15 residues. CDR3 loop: CASSLSGTGGYEQYF. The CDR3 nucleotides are TGTGCCAGCAGTTTATCGGGGACAGGGGGCTACGAGCAGTACTTC. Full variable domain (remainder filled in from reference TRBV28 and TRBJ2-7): DVKVTQSSRYLVKRTGEKVFLECVQDMDHENMFWYRQDPGLGLRLIYFSYDVKMKEKGDIPEGYSVSREKKERFSLILESASTNQTSMYLCASSLSGTGGYEQYFGPGTRLTVT.